This T cell receptor beta chain was captured by sequencing in a study of PD-1 and CTLA-4 blockade in melanoma. Produced via immunoSEQ multiplex PCR; TCRdb's table is partial and in-frame only. The sample shows about 30,000 clones, roughly 91% of them seen only once. The germline V gene has CDR1 SGHRS and CDR2 YFSETQ. The CDR3 has 16 residues. The V segment lost 3 bases and the J segment 4 bases; nucleotides outside the gene matches: 9. This receptor was obtained from a human donor with melanoma. The V gene is TRBV5-1, the J gene TRBJ2-3; TRBD2 matches at 9 bases. The sequencing used CD8+ T cells from peripheral blood, collected before anti-PD-1 treatment. DNA for the CDR3: TGCGCCAGCAGCTCGTCTGGCGGGGGGGTTTCAGATACGCAGTATTTT. This codes for CASSSSGGGVSDTQYF.